This T cell receptor (beta chain) was documented in a study of cytomegalovirus exposure and HLA in healthy donors. PCR was performed using 60 Vbeta and 13 Jbeta primers. Profiling relied on immunoSEQ multiplex PCR, and the TCRdb table lists in-frame clones only, not all of them. The sample carries approximately 220,000 clones, roughly 80% recorded once. CDR3 length: 16 residues. Germline V gene lookup returns CDR1 MDHEN and CDR2 SYDVKM. Trimming shortened V by 9 bases and J by 7 bases, and 27 bases separated the two germline ends. The rearrangement joins TRBV28 to TRBJ1-2, with a tentative D call TRBD1 (6 bases). The source of this sequence is a girl aged 10 to 17 in good health and CMV-seronegative. The specimen sequenced was PBMCs. CDR3 amino acids: CASLQLQGKVLSGYTF. CDR3 coding DNA: TGTGCCAGTCTCCAACTTCAGGGGAAAGTACTATCTGGCTACACCTTC.